These 5 T cell receptor beta chains were sequenced from one sample in a study of blood T cell repertoires in COVID-19. Repertoires were generated with immunoSEQ multiplex PCR, while TCRdb's copy carries only in-frame clones and drops some. The sample includes 150,000 to 200,000 clones, roughly 80% of them seen just once. The sample taken for sequencing was peripheral blood. The source of these receptors is a human donor with acute or convalescent COVID-19. The donor label of this sample is uncertain.

The chain uses TRBV12-3 or TRBV12-4 and TRBJ2-1, with 8 bases lining up with TRBD1. This CDR3 is 13 amino acids long. The V gene end was trimmed by 6 bases and the J gene end by 15 bases; junction bases not matched to a gene: 13. This CDR3 is CASSQDREWKRFF. In nucleotides, the CDR3 is TGTGCCAGCAGCCAGGACAGGGAATGGAAGAGGTTCTTC.

This clone was observed once. This chain joins TRBV4-2 and TRBJ2-3; TRBD2 aligns across 11 bases. The CDR3 totals 19 residues. The germline CDR1 and CDR2 sequences are LGHNA and YNFKEQ. V was clipped by 3 bases and J by 0 bases; unmatched bases: 11. The CDR3 DNA is TGTGCCAGCAGCCAGAGTACTAGCGGGAGCACGCTTAGCACAGATACGCAGTATTTT. It encodes CASSQSTSGSTLSTDTQYF.

This clone was found a few times. In nucleotides, the CDR3 is TGTGCCAGCTCACCAGGTCCAGCGGGGGCCGCCTACGAGCAGTACTTC. Amino acid sequence: CASSPGPAGAAYEQYF. The gene calls are TRBV18 and TRBJ2-7, with 8 bases aligning to TRBD2. V dropped 2 bases and J dropped 2; count of bases not matched to a gene: 8. Germline V gene sequence: CDR1 KGHSH, CDR2 LQKENI. This CDR3 is 16 amino acids long.

This sequence joins TRBV5-1 and TRBJ2-5, with TRBD2 matching over 7 bases. CDR3 size: 14 residues. Germline CDR1 SGHRS, CDR2 YFSETQ. Trimming at V came to 3 bases and at J to 0 bases, leaving 2 bases not matched to a gene. The CDR3 nucleotides read TGCGCCAGCAGCTCGGCGGGGGACCAAGAGACCCAGTACTTC. It encodes CASSSAGDQETQYF.

The rearrangement uses TRBV10-1 and TRBJ2-4, with a tentative D call TRBD1 (6 bases). Germline V lookup: CDR1 WNHNN, CDR2 SYGVQD (reference sequence). The V end lost 3 bases, the J end lost 8 bases, and 14 bases lay between the germline ends. The CDR3 spans 14 residues. The CDR3 here is CASSDGQGSDIQYF. The CDR3 region has the DNA TGCGCCAGCAGTGATGGGCAGGGGTCTGACATTCAGTACTTC.